This TCR beta chain was recorded in a study of control samples from healthy donors and cancer patients. Trimming cost V 2 bases and J 1 base, with 6 bases left between them. The length of the CDR3 is 13 residues. Germline-derived CDR1 and CDR2 are SGDLS and YYNGEE. Only in-frame clones appear in the TCRdb table, and some are missing; sequencing was by immunoSEQ multiplex PCR. The table includes some 87,000 clones, 90% to 95% detected once. The receptor comes from a man aged 30 to 39 in good health. The chain carries TRBV9 and TRBJ1-2; tentatively, D is TRBD1 (5 bases). The sequencing input was blood. The CDR3 region is CASSVGGNYGYTF. The CDR3 DNA reads TGTGCCAGCAGCGTGGGGGGTAACTATGGCTACACCTTC.